What follows are 14 T cell receptor beta chains derived from one specimen sequenced in a study of blood T cell repertoires in COVID-19. Some clones are missing from TCRdb's copy, which holds only in-frame ones; the method was immunoSEQ multiplex PCR. The sample yields under 300,000 clones, 85% seen once. The material sequenced was peripheral blood. The receptors here all came from a human donor in a cohort sampled during active COVID-19.

The chain couples TRBV11-1 to TRBJ2-7; D might be TRBD2 (6 bases). The CDR3 length is 15 residues. The germline gives CDR1 SGHAT, CDR2 FQDESV (reference sequence). Trimming took 2 bases from V and 5 from J, leaving 16 bases between them. CDR3 region: CASSLKRQGLHEQYF. DNA for the CDR3: TGTGCCAGCAGCTTAAAGAGGCAGGGACTTCACGAGCAGTACTTC.

J is TRBJ2-2 and V is TRBV7-2; TRBD1 aligns across 7 bases. The germline V gene encodes CDR1 SGHTA and CDR2 FQGNSA. The CDR3 extends over 15 amino acids. The junction had 3 bases not matched to a gene; V was cut back by 4 bases and J by 1 base. Here the CDR3 reads CASSYRQGNTGELFF. The CDR3 DNA sequence: TGTGCCAGCAGCTATCGACAGGGGAACACCGGGGAGCTGTTTTTT.

This clone appeared a single time. The chain is built from TRBV18 and TRBJ2-7, with 9 nucleotides matching TRBD2. V lost 6 bases to trimming and J lost 12 bases; unmatched junction nucleotides: 12. Germline V gene lookup returns CDR1 KGHSH and CDR2 LQKENI. The CDR3 is made up of 13 amino acids. The CDR3 DNA is TGTGCCAGCTCCCCTCCTAGCGGGGCCGCCCGGTACTTC. It translates to CASSPPSGAARYF.

The gene calls are TRBV28 and TRBJ2-1, with a tentative D call TRBD2 (5 bases). Per germline, CDR1 MDHEN and CDR2 SYDVKM. The CDR3 runs to 11 residues. Trimming stripped 5 bases from V and 8 bases from J, with 7 bases between. As DNA, the CDR3 is TGTGCCAGCAGTCCTAGCTATGAGCAGTTCTTC. It codes for CASSPSYEQFF.

The rearrangement uses TRBV13 and TRBJ1-2, with a weak D call TRBD1 (5 bases). Germline V gene sequence: CDR1 PRHDT, CDR2 FYEKMQ (reference sequence). There are 16 residues in the CDR3. V lost 2 bases and J lost 0, with 13 bases in between. The CDR3 DNA reads as TGTGCCAGCAGCTTATTTGGTGGGGCTCCTAACTATGGCTACACCTTC. Protein: CASSLFGGAPNYGYTF.

The gene calls are TRBV19 and TRBJ2-1; possible D gene TRBD1, 5 bases. In germline, CDR1 is LNHDA, CDR2 SQIVND (reference sequence). This CDR3 is 15 amino acids long. V lost 5 bases to trimming and J lost 0 bases, with 11 bases between them. The CDR3 nucleotides are TGTGCCAGTAGTGTACAGGCTAGCTCCTACAATGAGCAGTTCTTC. This codes for CASSVQASSYNEQFF.

The CDR3 protein is CASSLQGYEQFF. DNA for the CDR3: TGTGCCAGCAGTCTCCAGGGCTATGAGCAGTTCTTC. V and J are TRBV14 and TRBJ2-1, with D perhaps TRBD1 (5 bases). The CDR3 consists of 12 residues. Trimming left V 6 bases short and J 8 bases short, with 11 bases between. Looked up from germline, CDR1 is SGHDN and CDR2 is FVKESK.

The chain employs TRBV5-1 and TRBJ2-4, with TRBD2 matching over 8 bases. V lost 4 bases, J lost 8 bases, and 8 bases stayed unmatched. The CDR3 spans 14 residues. From germline, CDR1 is SGHRS and CDR2 YFSETQ. DNA for the CDR3: TGCGCCAGCAGCCCGGCGGGGGGCATAGACATTCAGTACTTC. Its translation: CASSPAGGIDIQYF.

The V and J genes are TRBV6-5 and TRBJ1-5, with 8 positions matching TRBD1. Per the germline V gene, CDR1 is MNHEY and CDR2 is SVGAGI. Trimming at V came to 6 bases and at J to 3 bases, leaving 7 bases not matched to a gene. The CDR3 consists of 15 residues. The CDR3 coding sequence is TGTGCCAGCAGAGCCAGGGGGCGCGTCAATCAGCCCCAGCATTTT. It yields the protein CASRARGRVNQPQHF.

The rearrangement joins TRBV9 to TRBJ2-5; no reliable D call. CDR1 SGDLS and CDR2 YYNGEE come from the germline V gene. The CDR3 covers 15 residues. Trimming shortened V by 0 bases and J by 0 bases, and 9 bases separated the two germline ends. The DNA for the CDR3 is TGTGCCAGCAGCGTAGCGTCGGGTAACCAAGAGACCCAGTACTTC. The encoded protein is CASSVASGNQETQYF.

V is TRBV9 and J is TRBJ1-1; perhaps TRBD1 as D (6 bases). Germline V lookup: CDR1 SGDLS, CDR2 YYNGEE. V was cut by 3 bases and J by 0 bases, with 15 bases left in between. CDR3 length: 16 amino acids. CDR3 residues: CASSEVPRGLNTEAFF. In nucleotides, the CDR3 is TGTGCCAGCAGCGAGGTCCCCAGGGGATTGAACACTGAAGCTTTCTTT.

This clone was observed once. The gene calls are TRBV6-5 and TRBJ2-3, with D tentatively TRBD1 (5 bases). Trimming removed 8 bases from V and 6 bases from J, with 15 bases in between. The CDR3 sequence is 13 residues long. The germline gives CDR1 MNHEY, CDR2 SVGAGI. The CDR3 loop reads CASEPQGRDTQYF. CDR3 sequence (DNA): TGTGCCAGCGAACCCCAGGGAAGGGATACGCAGTATTTT.

The J gene is TRBJ2-1, the V gene TRBV29-1, with 9 bases fitting TRBD1. The CDR3 contains 14 residues. The germline V gene encodes CDR1 SQVTM and CDR2 ANQGSEA. After removal of 8 bases from V and 7 bases from J, the junction contained 12 bases not matched to a gene. CDR3 region: CSIYRDRASNEQFF. Here the CDR3 DNA reads TGCAGCATTTACCGGGACAGGGCCTCTAATGAGCAGTTCTTC.

This clone was counted a single time. This chain links TRBV7-9 with TRBJ2-7, with unresolved D. Per the germline V gene, CDR1 is SEHNR and CDR2 is FQNEAQ (reference sequence). There are 13 residues in the CDR3. V gave up 3 bases and J gave up 5 bases, with 11 bases separating them. The CDR3 DNA reads as TGTGCCAGCAGCTTGGCGACCGAGGACGAGCAGTACTTC. This sequence encodes CASSLATEDEQYF.